Sequencing of this T cell receptor (beta chain) was carried out in a study of cytomegalovirus exposure and HLA in healthy donors. CDR1 is LNHDA, CDR2 SQIVND, per germline (reference sequence). With V trimmed by 5 bases and J by 3 bases, 9 bases remained unmatched. CDR3 length: 16 residues. The PCR contained 60 Vbeta and 13 Jbeta primers. Authors' processing steps: The authors later counted about 80 million unique TCR beta chains, roughly 10 million of them shared. Using immunoSEQ multiplex PCR, the repertoire was profiled, and TCRdb retains in-frame clones only, with some absent. From that table come the V and J calls and clone size; the DNA was used to work out D and trimming. The sample has roughly 150,000 clones; 80% are singletons.

The rearrangement links TRBV19 to TRBJ1-2, with TRBD1 matching 10 bases. This TCR came from a male donor in good health and CMV-seronegative. Sequenced input: PBMCs. The CDR3 loop is CASSSTGTGVHYGYTF. Written as DNA, the CDR3 is TGTGCCAGTAGTTCTACCGGGACAGGGGTTCACTATGGCTACACCTTC.